Listed here are 8 T cell receptor beta chains from one sample, sequenced in a study of PD-L1 blockade in urothelial cancer. Sequencing was performed with immunoSEQ multiplex PCR; in TCRdb, only in-frame clones are kept and a portion is missing. The sample lists some 120,000 clones; approximately 90% were seen once. Described time point: peripheral blood 6 weeks after treatment start. The sample in question was PBMCs, obtained around atezolizumab (anti-PD-L1) treatment. These receptors were collected from a man in his sixties with urothelial cancer.

This rearrangement joins TRBV6-1 to TRBJ2-5; TRBD2 aligns across 10 bases. CDR1 is MNHNS and CDR2 is SASEGT in the germline V gene. V gave up 1 base and J gave up 5 bases; unmatched junction bases: 10. The CDR3 spans 17 residues. CDR3 in amino acids: CASSEVWLAGVEETQYF. The CDR3 DNA follows: TGTGCCAGCAGTGAAGTCTGGCTAGCGGGAGTGGAGGAGACCCAGTACTTC.

This chain uses TRBV10-3 with TRBJ2-7, with D possibly matching TRBD1 (5 bases). Trimming shortened V by 6 bases and J by 7 bases, and 10 bases separated the two germline ends. There are 11 residues in the CDR3. CDR1 is ENHRY and CDR2 is SYGVKD in the germline V gene. The CDR3 sequence: CAISRDREQYF. The CDR3 DNA follows: TGTGCCATCAGCCGAGACAGAGAGCAGTACTTC.

The chain uses TRBV28 and TRBJ1-4; 8 positions agree with TRBD1. The CDR3 totals 13 residues. Germline CDR1 and CDR2: MDHEN and SYDVKM. J lost 8 bases, V lost 6 bases, and 5 bases had no gene match. The CDR3 reads CASRQGGGEKLFF. CDR3 coding DNA: TGTGCCAGCAGACAGGGGGGCGGCGAAAAACTGTTTTTT.

This chain connects TRBV4-2 to TRBJ2-3; 11 bases are a match to TRBD2. Looked up from germline, CDR1 is LGHNA and CDR2 is YNFKEQ. V was pared by 2 bases and J by 6 bases, with 10 bases of the junction left unmatched. This CDR3 has 17 amino acids. CDR3 DNA sequence: TGTGCCAGCAGCCAAACGACTAGCGGGACCTCCGGGGATACGCAGTATTTT. Translation: CASSQTTSGTSGDTQYF.

The V and J genes are TRBV30 and TRBJ2-7, with D unclear. The CDR3 contains 13 residues. Germline V CDR1 and CDR2: GTSNPN, SVGIG (reference sequence). The V end lost 0 bases, the J end lost 3 bases, and 9 bases lay between the germline ends. The CDR3 nucleotides read TGTGCCTGGAGTGTACCCGGCGGCTACGAGCAGTACTTC. The encoded protein is CAWSVPGGYEQYF.

The V gene is TRBV28, the J gene TRBJ2-7; D call uncertain. CDR3 length equals 13 residues. V lost 3 bases to trimming and J lost 5 bases, with 11 bases between them. Per germline, CDR1 MDHEN and CDR2 SYDVKM. CDR3 amino acids: CASSFSISHEQYF. The CDR3 DNA follows: TGTGCCAGCAGTTTCAGTATTTCCCACGAGCAGTACTTC.

This clone occurred once. The chain couples TRBV11-2 to TRBJ2-7, with 8 bases fitting TRBD2. The CDR3 covers 15 residues. The germline CDR1 and CDR2 sequences are SGHAT and FQNNGV. V was clipped by 8 bases and J by 3 bases; unmatched bases: 12. CDR3 DNA sequence: TGTGCCAGCGTAAGGGCGGGGGGACGTAGCTACGAGCAGTACTTC. This translates into CASVRAGGRSYEQYF.

J is TRBJ1-2 and V is TRBV7-8; 7 nucleotides agree with TRBD1. The germline V gene encodes CDR1 SGHVS and CDR2 FQNEAQ. V gave up 5 bases and J gave up 2 bases; unmatched junction bases: 11. This CDR3 comprises 16 residues. This CDR3 is CASSPRQGDGNYGYTF. In nucleotides, the CDR3 is TGTGCCAGCAGCCCTAGACAGGGCGATGGCAACTATGGCTACACCTTC. The complete variable domain, with remaining parts taken from reference TRBV7-8 and TRBJ1-2, reads GAGVSQSPRYKVAKRGQDVALRCDPISGHVSLFWYQQALGQGPEFLTYFQNEAQLDKSGLPSDRFFAERPEGSVSTLKIQRTQQEDSAVYLCASSPRQGDGNYGYTFGSGTRLTVV.